One sample yielded the 14 T cell receptor beta chains listed below, sequenced in a study of blood T cell repertoires in COVID-19. The assay was immunoSEQ multiplex PCR, and TCRdb's table has in-frame clones only and misses some. The sample yields 130,000 or so clones, more than 75% seen once. The sequencing input was peripheral blood. These receptors were collected from a human donor in a cohort sampled during active COVID-19.

The chain links TRBV5-6 to TRBJ2-3; 8 positions match TRBD1. Per the germline V gene, CDR1 is SGHDT and CDR2 is YYEEEE. J was trimmed by 3 bases and V by 0 bases; bases with no gene match: 3. The length of the CDR3 is 15 residues. This CDR3 reads CASSLAGTGTDTQYF. In nucleotides, the CDR3 is TGTGCCAGCAGCTTGGCAGGGACAGGAACAGATACGCAGTATTTT.

This clone was seen only a few times. J is TRBJ1-6 and V is TRBV12-5; D gene uncertain. The CDR3 spans 15 residues. CDR1 and CDR2 (germline): LGHNT, FRNRAP. V gave up 6 bases and J gave up 5 bases, with 14 bases separating them. For the CDR3, the DNA is TGTGCTAGTGGCTGGGCAAATTTAAATAATTCACCCCTCCACTTT. Residues: CASGWANLNNSPLHF.

V gene TRBV7-9 combines with J gene TRBJ2-1, with 12 bases aligning to TRBD2. This CDR3 is 16 amino acids long. V trimming: 5 bases; J trimming: 7 bases; junction bases outside the gene matches: 9. CDR1 SEHNR and CDR2 FQNEAQ come from the germline V gene (reference sequence). As DNA, the CDR3 is TGTGCCAGCAGCCCACCTAGCGGGGGGGCCGCGAATGAGCAGTTCTTC. Its translation is CASSPPSGGAANEQFF.

The rearrangement links TRBV7-9 to TRBJ1-5; 9 nucleotides agree with TRBD1. Looked up from germline, CDR1 is SEHNR and CDR2 is FQNEAQ (reference sequence). V shed 6 bases, J shed 3 bases, and the junction held 6 bases outside the gene matches. This CDR3 spans 15 amino acids. In DNA form, the CDR3 reads TGTGCCAGCAGTGGGGACAGGGAGTTCAATCAGCCCCAGCATTTT. This codes for CASSGDREFNQPQHF.

This chain connects TRBV20-1 to TRBJ1-6; D may be TRBD1 (6 bases). The CDR3 loop spans 11 amino acids. Deletions cut 4 bases from V and 16 bases from J, with 14 bases between. Germline loops: CDR1 DFQATT, CDR2 SNEGSKA (reference sequence). CDR3 sequence (DNA): TGCAGTGCTACCCGGACAGACCGTCTCCACTTT. It codes for CSATRTDRLHF.

About this clone itself: The junction departs from the called germline gene at one end, perhaps through a read error. The chain is built from TRBV28 and TRBJ2-7, with a tentative D call TRBD2 (6 bases). CDR1 and CDR2 from the germline V gene are MDHEN and SYDVKM. The CDR3 extends over 10 amino acids. The CDR3 loop is CASTGTSTYF. As DNA, the CDR3 is TGTGCCAGCACCGGGACTTCTACTTATTTC.

The rearrangement joins TRBV18 to TRBJ1-2; D possibly corresponds to TRBD1 (6 bases). The CDR3 runs to 17 residues. V lost 2 bases, J lost 4 bases, and 20 bases lay in between. CDR1 is KGHSH, CDR2 LQKENI, per germline. This CDR3 is CASSPMAGDTKSYGYTF. The CDR3 coding sequence is TGTGCCAGCTCACCAATGGCAGGGGATACTAAATCCTATGGCTACACCTTC.

V and J are TRBV19 and TRBJ1-5; 7 bases line up with TRBD1. CDR3 length equals 15 residues. With 7 bases clipped from V and 4 bases from J, the junction kept 10 bases outside the gene matches. The germline CDR1 and CDR2 sequences are LNHDA and SQIVND (reference sequence). CDR3 sequence (DNA): TGTGCCAGTAACCTCGAGGGGGCTGGTAATCAGCCCCAGCATTTT. Protein: CASNLEGAGNQPQHF.

V is TRBV19 and J is TRBJ2-7; TRBD1 is a possible D gene (5 bases). Germline loops: CDR1 LNHDA, CDR2 SQIVND (reference sequence). The V and J ends lost 4 bases and 6 bases respectively, with 7 bases between them. This CDR3 comprises 11 residues. CDR3 in DNA: TGTGCCAGTAGTACAGGGTTCGAGCAGTACTTC. This gives the protein CASSTGFEQYF.

The chain combines TRBV6-5 with TRBJ1-6, with a possible D match to TRBD1 (6 bases). V gave up 7 bases and J gave up 8 bases, with 9 bases separating them. The CDR3 runs to 12 residues. Germline V gene lookup returns CDR1 MNHEY and CDR2 SVGAGI. The CDR3 DNA is TGTGCCAGCAATTCAGGGGATTCACCCCTCCACTTT. Protein product: CASNSGDSPLHF.

The CDR3: CASSQVGGRTDTQYF. CDR3 in DNA: TGCGCCAGCAGCCAAGTAGGGGGCCGCACAGATACGCAGTATTTT. The genes are TRBV4-1 and TRBJ2-3; 7 bases match TRBD1. This CDR3 is 15 amino acids long. Germline V gives CDR1 MGHRA, CDR2 YSYEKL. J lost 1 base, V lost 1 base, and 2 bases had no gene match.

The gene calls are TRBV10-1 and TRBJ1-3; tentatively, D is TRBD1 (6 bases). The length of the CDR3 is 16 residues. V lost 5 bases, J lost 0 bases, and 14 bases lay in between. In germline, CDR1 is WNHNN, CDR2 SYGVQD (reference sequence). The CDR3 reads CASSLPGQPSGNTIYF. The CDR3 region has the DNA TGCGCCAGCAGTCTCCCGGGACAACCCTCTGGAAACACCATATATTTT.

The V call is TRBV27, the J call TRBJ1-2; D not resolved. This CDR3 contains 13 residues. Trimming took 6 bases from V and 3 from J, leaving 11 bases between them. The germline V gene encodes CDR1 MNHEY and CDR2 SMNVEV (reference sequence). CDR3 in DNA: TGTGCCAGCAGCAACCCGGGATACTATGGCTACACCTTC. It codes for CASSNPGYYGYTF.

The genes are TRBV6-1 and TRBJ2-7; 7 bases are shared with TRBD1. Germline V gives CDR1 MNHNS, CDR2 SASEGT. This CDR3 has 14 amino acids. After removal of 3 bases from V and 5 bases from J, the junction contained 7 bases not matched to a gene. The CDR3 protein is CASSDPGQRDEQYF. CDR3 nucleotides: TGTGCCAGCAGTGACCCGGGACAGAGAGACGAGCAGTACTTC.